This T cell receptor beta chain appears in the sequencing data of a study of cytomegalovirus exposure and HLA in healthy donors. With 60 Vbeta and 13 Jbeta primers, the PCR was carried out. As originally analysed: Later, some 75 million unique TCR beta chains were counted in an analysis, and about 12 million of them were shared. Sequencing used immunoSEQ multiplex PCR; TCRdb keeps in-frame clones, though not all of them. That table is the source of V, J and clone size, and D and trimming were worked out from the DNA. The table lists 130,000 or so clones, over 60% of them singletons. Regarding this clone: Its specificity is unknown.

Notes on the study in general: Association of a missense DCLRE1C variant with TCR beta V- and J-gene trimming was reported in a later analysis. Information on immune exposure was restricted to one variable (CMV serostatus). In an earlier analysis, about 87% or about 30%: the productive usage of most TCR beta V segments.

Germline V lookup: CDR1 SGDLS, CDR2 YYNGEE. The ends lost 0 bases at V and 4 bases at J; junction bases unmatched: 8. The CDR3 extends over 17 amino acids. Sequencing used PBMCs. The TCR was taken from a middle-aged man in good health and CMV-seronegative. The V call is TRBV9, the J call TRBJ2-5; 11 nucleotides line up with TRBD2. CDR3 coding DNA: TGTGCCAGCAGCGTAGATGATAGCGGGGGGGACGTAGAGACCCAGTACTTC. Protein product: CASSVDDSGGDVETQYF.